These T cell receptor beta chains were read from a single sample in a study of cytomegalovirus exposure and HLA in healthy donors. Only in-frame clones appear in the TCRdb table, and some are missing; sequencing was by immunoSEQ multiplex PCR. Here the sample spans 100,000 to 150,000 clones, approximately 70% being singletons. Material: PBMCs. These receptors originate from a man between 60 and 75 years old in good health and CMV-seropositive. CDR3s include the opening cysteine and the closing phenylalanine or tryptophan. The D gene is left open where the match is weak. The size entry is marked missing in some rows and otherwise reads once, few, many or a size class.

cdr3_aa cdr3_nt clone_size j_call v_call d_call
CASSPQRENTEAFF TGCGCCAGCAGCCCCCAGAGGGAGAACACTGAAGCTTTCTTT - TRBJ1-1 TRBV4-1 -
CASGGQTNQPQHF TGTGCCAGCGGTGGACAGACAAATCAGCCCCAGCATTTT - TRBJ1-5 TRBV2 -
CAGQSRGTSTDTQYF TGTGCCGGCCAAAGCAGGGGGACTAGCACAGATACGCAGTATTTT - TRBJ2-3 TRBV28 -
CASSLHRSSYEQYF TGTGCCAGCAGCTTACACCGGAGCTCCTACGAGCAGTACTTC few TRBJ2-7 TRBV11-3 -
CAWRVDLKRDSPLHF TGTGCCTGGAGGGTGGACCTAAAGCGGGATTCACCCCTCCACTTT - TRBJ1-6 TRBV30 -
CASSLDRTGQYF TGTGCCAGCAGCTTAGATAGGACAGGGCAATACTTC - TRBJ2-5 TRBV13 TRBD1
CASGVGRGDEQFF TGTGCCAGCGGGGTTGGCAGGGGGGATGAGCAGTTCTTC - TRBJ2-1 TRBV13 -
CASSEGTGQGAGGYTF TGCGCCAGCAGTGAGGGTACGGGACAGGGGGCCGGTGGCTACACCTTC - TRBJ1-2 TRBV10-2 TRBD1
CASSRTSGAGELFF TGTGCCAGCAGTAGAACTAGCGGGGCCGGGGAGCTGTTTTTT - TRBJ2-2 TRBV2 TRBD2
CASSESIGGDEQYF TGCGCCAGCAGTGAGTCGATTGGCGGCGACGAGCAGTACTTC - TRBJ2-7 TRBV10-1 -
CASTKTGSNQPQHF TGTGCCAGCACGAAAACAGGGAGCAATCAGCCCCAGCATTTT - TRBJ1-5 TRBV2 -
CASSLASRNEQFF TGTGCCAGCAGCTTAGCGTCGCGAAATGAGCAGTTCTTC - TRBJ2-1 TRBV7-8 -
CASSVGWGGETQYF TGTGCCAGCAGCGTAGGATGGGGGGGAGAGACCCAGTACTTC - TRBJ2-5 TRBV9 TRBD2
CASSLGTVGSPLHF TGTGCCAGCAGCTTAGGGACAGTCGGTTCACCCCTCCACTTT once TRBJ1-6 TRBV5-5 TRBD1
CAWTPRPQGNQPQHF TGTGCCTGGACGCCTAGGCCCCAGGGGAATCAGCCCCAGCATTTT - TRBJ1-5 TRBV30 -
CASSPAGNPGNTIYF TGTGCCAGCAGTCCGGCAGGCAACCCTGGAAACACCATATATTTT - TRBJ1-3 TRBV6-1 -
CASSNGGNTGELFF TGTGCCAGCAGTAATGGAGGCAACACCGGGGAGCTGTTTTTT - TRBJ2-2 TRBV2 -
CASSEGQEGGEQYF TGCGCCAGCAGCGAGGGACAGGAGGGGGGCGAGCAGTACTTC - TRBJ2-7 TRBV5-1 TRBD1
CASRAPGSNGNEKLFF TGTGCCAGCAGGGCTCCCGGGTCGAATGGTAATGAAAAACTGTTTTTT - TRBJ1-4 TRBV28 -
CASSVGHSSYEQYF TGTGCCAGCAGCGTAGGGCACAGCTCCTACGAGCAGTACTTC - TRBJ2-7 TRBV9 -
CASSPRYNSNQPQHF TGTGCCAGCAGTCCCAGATATAATAGCAATCAGCCCCAGCATTTT few TRBJ1-5 TRBV6-5 -
CASSTLPSVRNLEQFF TGTGCCAGCAGCACACTTCCTAGCGTCCGGAACCTTGAGCAGTTCTTC - TRBJ2-1 TRBV21-1 -
CASSLRPLYGYTF TGTGCCAGCAGTTTGCGGCCCCTCTATGGCTACACCTTC - TRBJ1-2 TRBV27 -
CASSLADSGGAGEQYF TGTGCCAGCAGCTTGGCCGATAGCGGGGGGGCAGGCGAGCAGTACTTC - TRBJ2-7 TRBV5-6 TRBD2
CASSVVQGLGYTF TGTGCCAGCAGCGTAGTACAGGGCCTTGGCTACACCTTC - TRBJ1-2 TRBV9 -
CAWSAGTGWGYTF TGTGCCTGGAGTGCCGGGACAGGGTGGGGCTACACCTTC - TRBJ1-2 TRBV30 TRBD1
CASSAGRGNTGELFF TGTGCCAGTAGTGCGGGCAGGGGAAACACCGGGGAGCTGTTTTTT - TRBJ2-2 TRBV19 -
CASSMQGMAYGYTF TGTGCCAGTAGTATGCAGGGGATGGCCTATGGCTACACCTTC few TRBJ1-2 TRBV19 -
CAWVWGTGVTDTQYF TGTGCCTGGGTCTGGGGGACGGGGGTCACAGATACGCAGTATTTT once TRBJ2-3 TRBV30 -
CASSKDRGDQETQYF TGTGCCAGCAGTAAGGACAGGGGGGACCAAGAGACCCAGTACTTC once TRBJ2-5 TRBV6-1 TRBD1
CASSQGMRQGTYGYTF TGCGCCAGCAGCCAAGGTATGAGACAGGGGACCTATGGCTACACCTTC - TRBJ1-2 TRBV4-1 TRBD1
CASSYGPGQETQYF TGTGCCAGCAGTTACGGTCCGGGACAGGAGACCCAGTACTTC - TRBJ2-5 TRBV6-6 TRBD1
CASRQSGSSYNEQFF TGTGCCAGCAGGCAGAGCGGTAGCTCCTACAATGAGCAGTTCTTC - TRBJ2-1 TRBV6-6 -
CASSEILDTTEAFF TGTGCCAGCAGTGAAATTCTGGACACAACTGAAGCTTTCTTT - TRBJ1-1 TRBV6-1 -
CASSRDGQVNWPQHF TGTGCCAGCAGCCGGGATGGACAGGTCAATTGGCCCCAGCATTTT once TRBJ1-5 TRBV7-9 TRBD1
CARRYQGYADYGYTF TGTGCCAGGCGTTATCAGGGGTATGCGGACTATGGCTACACCTTC - TRBJ1-2 TRBV6-9 -
CASSLQATYEQYF TGTGCCAGCAGCTTGCAGGCGACCTACGAGCAGTACTTC once TRBJ2-7 TRBV5-5 -
CASSQGEAAGGVNTGELFF TGTGCCAGCAGCCAAGGGGAGGCCGCGGGGGGAGTAAACACCGGGGAGCTGTTTTTT - TRBJ2-2 TRBV4-2 TRBD2
CASSLGGTLAGDTQYF TGCGCCAGCAGCTTGGGCGGGACGCTCGCGGGGGATACGCAGTATTTT - TRBJ2-3 TRBV5-1 -
CASSLAAQGGEQYF TGCGCCAGCAGCTTGGCCGCACAGGGCGGCGAGCAGTACTTC - TRBJ2-7 TRBV5-1 -
CATLGDSYEQYF TGTGCCACCCTAGGCGACTCCTACGAGCAGTACTTC - TRBJ2-7 TRBV6-5 -
CASSLISGGPQETQYF TGTGCCAGCAGCTTAATAAGCGGGGGCCCACAAGAGACCCAGTACTTC - TRBJ2-5 TRBV7-6 TRBD2
CASSLGQNTEAFF TGTGCCAGCAGCCTGGGACAGAACACTGAAGCTTTCTTT few TRBJ1-1 TRBV7-3 -
CASSTAGGADGYTF TGTGCCAGCAGCACCGCAGGGGGCGCGGATGGCTACACCTTC - TRBJ1-2 TRBV11-2 TRBD1
CASSPRGTNTGELFF TGTGCCAGCAGCCCCAGGGGCACGAACACCGGGGAGCTGTTTTTT - TRBJ2-2 TRBV7-6 -
CASSLAGFYGYTF TGTGCCAGCAGCTTAGCCGGGTTCTATGGCTACACCTTC few TRBJ1-2 TRBV11-2 -
CASGSGGRGETQYF TGCGCCAGCGGGAGCGGGGGGCGGGGAGAGACCCAGTACTTC - TRBJ2-5 TRBV4-1 TRBD2
CASSPGPAGELYNEQFF TGTGCCAGCTCACCAGGGCCAGCGGGGGAACTCTACAATGAGCAGTTCTTC - TRBJ2-1 TRBV18 TRBD2
CASTLDGLSYNEQFF TGTGCCAGCACCCTGGACGGACTCTCCTACAATGAGCAGTTCTTC many TRBJ2-1 TRBV7-9 -
CAWISGLAGGETQYF TGTGCCTGGATCTCTGGACTAGCGGGGGGAGAGACCCAGTACTTC - TRBJ2-5 TRBV30 TRBD2
CASSLVGGYTGELFF TGCGCCAGCAGCTTGGTCGGGGGGTATACCGGGGAGCTGTTTTTT - TRBJ2-2 TRBV5-1 TRBD2
CASTTSGFIGSYNEQFF TGCGCCAGCACGACTAGCGGGTTTATAGGCTCCTACAATGAGCAGTTCTTC - TRBJ2-1 TRBV10-2 TRBD2
CASSYPGGSYEQYF TGTGCCAGCAGCTACCCAGGAGGGTCCTACGAGCAGTACTTC - TRBJ2-7 TRBV7-9 -
CASSAGQGLNTEAFF TGTGCCAGCAGCGCGGGACAGGGCTTGAACACTGAAGCTTTCTTT - TRBJ1-1 TRBV9 TRBD1